One sample yielded the 23 T cell receptor beta chains listed below, sequenced in a study of blood T cell repertoires in COVID-19. Profiling relied on immunoSEQ multiplex PCR, and the TCRdb table lists in-frame clones only, not all of them. The repertoire holds about 200,000 clones, with approximately 87% as singletons. The sequenced sample was peripheral blood. These receptors originate from a woman aged 70 to 79 with acute or convalescent COVID-19.

This clone was found once. This chain joins TRBV9 and TRBJ2-7; 12 nucleotides match TRBD1. Unmatched junction bases numbered 4, after V lost 0 bases and J lost 6 bases. The CDR3 totals 15 residues. The germline V gene has CDR1 SGDLS and CDR2 YYNGEE. CDR3 in amino acids: CASSVEPGQGAEQYF. CDR3 bases: TGTGCCAGCAGCGTAGAGCCGGGACAGGGGGCCGAGCAGTACTTC.

This rearrangement joins TRBV28 to TRBJ1-1, with unresolved D. V was pared by 10 bases and J by 4 bases, with 19 bases between. This CDR3 spans 14 amino acids. The germline V gene encodes CDR1 MDHEN and CDR2 SYDVKM. DNA for the CDR3: TGTGCCACCCTGGGTGGTCAGTGGAGCACTGAAGCTTTCTTT. It specifies CATLGGQWSTEAFF.

The V call is TRBV5-1, the J call TRBJ1-3; a possible D gene is TRBD1 (6 bases). The V and J ends lost 4 bases and 2 bases respectively, with 13 bases between them. CDR3 length: 15 residues. Germline V lookup: CDR1 SGHRS, CDR2 YFSETQ. The DNA for the CDR3 is TGCGCCAGCAGCGTACAGGGTACTACTGGAAACACCATATATTTT. This codes for CASSVQGTTGNTIYF.

The chain employs TRBV21-1 and TRBJ1-3; TRBD1 is the table's D call and was not checked against the DNA. TRBV21-1 is deemed a pseudogene. This CDR3 contains 17 residues. Here the CDR3 DNA reads TGTGCCAGCAGCAAAAGGGTGGGGGACACCTCTGGAAACACCATATATTTT. Translation: CASSKRVGDTSGNTIYF.

This chain links TRBV18 with TRBJ1-2, with D unresolved. This CDR3 comprises 13 residues. Trimming shortened V by 2 bases and J by 1 base, and 5 bases separated the two germline ends. In germline, CDR1 is KGHSH, CDR2 LQKENI. DNA for the CDR3: TGTGCCAGCTCACCATCACATAACTATGGCTACACCTTC. It yields the protein CASSPSHNYGYTF.

The chain recombines TRBV27 with TRBJ1-2; TRBD1 agrees at 9 bases. The CDR3 runs 15 residues. The germline gives CDR1 MNHEY, CDR2 SMNVEV (reference sequence). The V segment lost 4 bases and the J segment 8 bases; nucleotides outside the gene matches: 11. The CDR3 is CASSYASGTGTGYTF. The CDR3 DNA sequence: TGTGCCAGCAGTTACGCTTCCGGGACAGGGACAGGCTACACCTTC.

J is TRBJ1-6 and V is TRBV5-1; D possibly corresponds to TRBD1 (5 bases). This CDR3 has 14 amino acids. V dropped 4 bases and J dropped 6 bases, with 11 bases sitting between them. Germline V lookup: CDR1 SGHRS, CDR2 YFSETQ. For the CDR3, the DNA is TGCGCCAGCAGCCTTGACAGCAGTAATTCACCCCTCCACTTT. Residues: CASSLDSSNSPLHF. The variable domain in full, with the rest retrieved from reference TRBV5-1 and TRBJ1-6, is KAGVTQTPRYLIKTRGQQVTLSCSPISGHRSVSWYQQTPGQGLQFLFEYFSETQRNKGNFPGRFSGRQFSNSRSEMNVSTLELGDSALYLCASSLDSSNSPLHFGNGTRLTVT.

The chain uses TRBV27 and TRBJ2-3, with unresolved D. The V gene lost 2 bases and the J gene lost 3 bases, with 15 bases spanning the gap. Germline V gene sequence: CDR1 MNHEY, CDR2 SMNVEV (reference sequence). CDR3 length equals 16 residues. CDR3 sequence: CASSLNSGFGTDTQYF. DNA for the CDR3: TGTGCCAGCAGTTTAAACAGTGGATTTGGGACAGATACGCAGTATTTT.

The chain employs TRBV29-1 and TRBJ1-5, with 7 nucleotides matching TRBD1. CDR3 size: 14 residues. V trimming: 0 bases; J trimming: 10 bases; junction bases outside the gene matches: 9. Per germline, CDR1 SQVTM and CDR2 ANQGSEA. CDR3 bases: TGCAGCGTTGAAGATCGACAGGGTAGGAATCCCCAGCATTTT. Amino acids: CSVEDRQGRNPQHF.

V usage is TRBV12-3 or TRBV12-4 and J usage is TRBJ2-1; the D is unclear. Trimming took 5 bases from V and 5 from J, leaving 4 bases between them. This CDR3 is built from 11 residues. The DNA for the CDR3 is TGTGCCAGCAGTCCTCACAATGAGCAGTTCTTC. Translating gives CASSPHNEQFF.

This CDR3 is CASSLQGQTEQYF. Written as DNA, the CDR3 is TGTGCCAGCAGTTTACAGGGCCAGACGGAGCAGTACTTC. V and J are TRBV12-3 or TRBV12-4 and TRBJ2-7; D might be TRBD1 (5 bases). This CDR3 spans 13 amino acids. The V end was cut by 2 bases, the J end by 7 bases, with 12 bases between.

The chain recombines TRBV5-1 with TRBJ1-1; D possibly corresponds to TRBD1 (6 bases). The CDR3 contains 13 residues. Germline V lookup: CDR1 SGHRS, CDR2 YFSETQ. V was cut by 2 bases and J by 5 bases, with 10 bases left in between. Here the CDR3 DNA reads TGCGCCAGCAGCTTACAGGGAAGGACTGAAGCTTTCTTT. It codes for CASSLQGRTEAFF.

This clone appeared once. This chain links TRBV7-9 with TRBJ2-1; maybe TRBD2 (5 bases). The CDR3 has 15 amino acids. Deletions cut 5 bases from V and 8 bases from J, with 19 bases between. Germline loops: CDR1 SEHNR, CDR2 FQNEAQ (reference sequence). The CDR3 DNA is TGTGCCAGCAGCCCTACTTCGCGCCCCGGGGATGAGCAGTTCTTC. It specifies CASSPTSRPGDEQFF.

CDR3 region: CASSLLRGPSRNNQPQHF. CDR3 in DNA: TGTGCCAGCAGCTTGTTGAGGGGGCCCTCGAGGAATAATCAGCCCCAGCATTTT. The chain joins TRBV5-6 to TRBJ1-5, with TRBD1 matching 7 bases. Germline V gene lookup returns CDR1 SGHDT and CDR2 YYEEEE. The CDR3 consists of 18 residues. The ends lost 1 base at V and 4 bases at J; junction bases unmatched: 14.

Details on this clone: Other DNA sequences in the same sample also yield this CDR3. CDR3 coding DNA: TGCGCCAGCAGCTTGGTAGTGAACACTGAAGCTTTCTTT. Its protein is CASSLVVNTEAFF. The rearrangement links TRBV5-1 to TRBJ1-1, with D unclear. Germline values: CDR1 SGHRS, CDR2 YFSETQ. The CDR3 runs to 13 residues. Trimming took off 0 bases at V and 0 bases at J, with 3 bases between the two ends.

CDR3 sequence reads: CASRRPGTVNGYTF. CDR3 DNA sequence: TGTGCCAGCAGAAGGCCCGGGACAGTTAATGGCTACACCTTC. V and J are TRBV5-4 and TRBJ1-2, with TRBD1 matching 7 bases. Trimming removed 5 bases from V and 6 bases from J; junction bases left unmatched: 10. Germline-derived CDR1 and CDR2 are SGHNT and YYREEE (reference sequence). There are 14 residues in the CDR3.

V gene TRBV7-3 combines with J gene TRBJ2-1; tentative D call: TRBD1 (5 bases). The CDR3 consists of 15 residues. Per germline, CDR1 SGHTA and CDR2 FQGTGA. V lost 0 bases, J lost 8 bases, and 14 bases lay in between. The CDR3 loop reads CASSLTQGRRHEQFF. The CDR3 coding sequence is TGTGCCAGCAGCTTAACCCAGGGCCGGCGCCATGAGCAGTTCTTC.

This clone was seen a single time. The chain links TRBV24-1 to TRBJ1-1; no clear D gene. The V end was cut by 7 bases, the J end by 1 base, with 9 bases between. Germline assignment: CDR1 KGHDR and CDR2 SFDVKD. The CDR3 consists of 13 residues. The DNA of the CDR3 is TGTGCCACCAGCCACAGACGGAACACTGAAGCTTTCTTT. Amino acids: CATSHRRNTEAFF.

This chain connects TRBV6-5 to TRBJ1-5, with 8 bases fitting TRBD1. The CDR3 extends over 15 amino acids. Trimming at V came to 4 bases and at J to 7 bases, leaving 9 bases not matched to a gene. Germline-derived CDR1 and CDR2 are MNHEY and SVGAGI. The CDR3 bases are TGTGCCAGCAGTTTCCAGGACAGGGCGGACCAGCCCCAGCATTTT. This translates into CASSFQDRADQPQHF.

This chain connects TRBV28 to TRBJ1-2; 8 nucleotides align to TRBD1. The CDR3 runs 14 residues. The J segment lost 5 bases and the V segment lost 5 bases, leaving 7 bases of the junction unmatched. Germline CDR1 MDHEN, CDR2 SYDVKM. The CDR3 DNA is TGTGCCAGCAGTGCGGGTCGGGACAGGTATGGCTACACCTTC. Translation: CASSAGRDRYGYTF.

This clone has only one observation. This chain links TRBV19 with TRBJ2-7; tentative D call: TRBD1 (6 bases). CDR1 is LNHDA and CDR2 is SQIVND in the germline V gene (reference sequence). The V and J ends lost 3 bases and 1 base respectively, with 13 bases between them. The CDR3 is 15 residues long. CDR3 sequence: CASSIKAQGSYEQYF. In DNA form, the CDR3 reads TGTGCCAGTAGTATCAAGGCACAGGGTTCCTACGAGCAGTACTTC.

V usage is TRBV7-2 and J usage is TRBJ1-1, with D possibly TRBD1 on 6 matching bases. With 5 bases removed from V and 5 bases from J, the gap between germline ends came to 12 bases. The CDR3 spans 13 residues. Germline assignment: CDR1 SGHTA and CDR2 FQGNSA. DNA for the CDR3: TGTGCCAGCAGCGTCAGGGGTGGGACTGAAGCTTTCTTT. Its protein product is CASSVRGGTEAFF.

This clone has only one observation. The same CDR3 is also encoded by other DNA sequences in this sample. The V gene is TRBV24-1, the J gene TRBJ1-5, with 9 bases matching TRBD1. Losses at the gene ends were 4 bases for V and 5 bases for J; bases not matched to a gene: 8. Germline V gives CDR1 KGHDR, CDR2 SFDVKD. The CDR3 totals 16 residues. The CDR3 sequence: CATSDPRTGDYQPQHF. The DNA of the CDR3 is TGTGCCACCAGTGACCCCCGGACAGGGGATTATCAGCCCCAGCATTTT.